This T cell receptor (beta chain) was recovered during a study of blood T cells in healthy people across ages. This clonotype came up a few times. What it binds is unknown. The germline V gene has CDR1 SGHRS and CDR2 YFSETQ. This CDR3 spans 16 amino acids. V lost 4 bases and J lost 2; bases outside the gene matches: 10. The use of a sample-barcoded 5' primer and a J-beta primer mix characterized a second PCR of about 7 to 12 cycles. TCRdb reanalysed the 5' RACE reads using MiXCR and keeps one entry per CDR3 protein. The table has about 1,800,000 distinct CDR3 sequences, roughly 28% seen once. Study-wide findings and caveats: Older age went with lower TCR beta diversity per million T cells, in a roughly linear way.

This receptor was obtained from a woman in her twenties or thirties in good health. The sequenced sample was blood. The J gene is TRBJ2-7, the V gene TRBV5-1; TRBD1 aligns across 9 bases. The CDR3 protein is CASSTKPGQGTYEQYF. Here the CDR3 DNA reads TGCGCCAGCAGCACAAAACCGGGACAGGGAACCTACGAGCAGTACTTC.